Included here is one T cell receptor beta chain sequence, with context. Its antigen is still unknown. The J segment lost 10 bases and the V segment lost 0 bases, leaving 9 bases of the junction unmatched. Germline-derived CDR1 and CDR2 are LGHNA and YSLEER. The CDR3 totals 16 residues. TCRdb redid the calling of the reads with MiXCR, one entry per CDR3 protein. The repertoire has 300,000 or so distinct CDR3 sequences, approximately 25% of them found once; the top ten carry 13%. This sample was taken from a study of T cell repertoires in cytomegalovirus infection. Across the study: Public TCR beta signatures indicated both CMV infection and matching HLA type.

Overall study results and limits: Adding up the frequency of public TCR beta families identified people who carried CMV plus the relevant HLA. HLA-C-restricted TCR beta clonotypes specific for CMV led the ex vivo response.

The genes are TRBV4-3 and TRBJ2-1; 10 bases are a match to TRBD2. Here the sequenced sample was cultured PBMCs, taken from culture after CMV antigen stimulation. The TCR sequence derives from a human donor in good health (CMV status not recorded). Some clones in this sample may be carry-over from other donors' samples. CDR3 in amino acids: CASSQDSASGSGEQFF. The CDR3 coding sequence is TGCGCCAGCAGCCAAGATAGCGCTAGCGGGAGCGGCGAGCAGTTCTTC.